Here is one TCR beta chain with its context. Its recognized antigen is unknown. Base qualities are not at hand, and no much larger clone is one base apart. This specimen comes from a study of blood T cell repertoires in COVID-19 (dated by TCRdb to about 2020). With regard to the full study: The collaborator samples originated in the United States, Italy and Spain and spanned the acute and convalescent phases of COVID-19. The samples were drawn from the first 160 participants of the ongoing ImmuneRACE study and from 950 to 1,500 subjects provided by 6 global collaborators. The material from the prospective study consisted of cDNA or gDNA derived from T cells, B-cell-depleted T cells, or PBMCs. Subjects who had been exposed to COVID-19, were actively infected with it, or had recovered from it provided the deeply sampled blood TCRbeta repertoires that made up the dataset. Where HLA class I and class II types were available, the types were taken from metadata supplied by the sample provider, not from assay-based typing. The repertoires were released in a freely available public database intended as a resource for research on the immune response to SARS-CoV-2. A de-identified subject ID, COVID-19 status, age in years and sex were almost always included in the sample metadata. Study-wide findings and limitations: How much clinical and demographic metadata was included differed by source and by participant, and the metadata was provided uncurated.

TCRbeta CDR3 regions were amplified from genomic DNA by means of the immunoSEQ Assay, a bias-controlled multiplex PCR. The authors' analysis ran thus. Within the assay, amplification of reference gene primers was used to estimate how many nucleated cells each sample contained. To quantify the absolute abundance of each unique TCRbeta CDR3 rearrangement, sequence reads were collapsed and filtered. Productive Simpson clonality was computed per sample as the square root of Simpson's diversity index over productive rearrangements. TCRdb took over this immuneACCESS table, retaining in-frame rearrangements with V and J assigned. Such tables are incomplete; in checked studies, under half of the missing clones stem from an unresolved V gene, and the remainder is unexplained. V and J calls and clone size are those listed in that table; D and trimming were worked out from the DNA. Present in this sample are about 85,000 clones, roughly 85% of which were seen just once. The top ten hold about 5.2% of the sample.

Collaborating institutions collected whole blood in K2EDTA tubes following their own protocols. For TCRbeta analysis, collaborators shipped samples as frozen whole blood, isolated PBMCs, or DNA extracted from either of those sample types. The TCR sequence derives from a man aged 55 to 69 with acute or convalescent COVID-19. Sequencing was carried out using peripheral blood.

The sequenced DNA is TGTGCCAGCAGCTACACGAGGACAGCCTATGGCTACACCTTC. It is translated as CASSYTRTAYGYTF. The chain uses TRBV27 and TRBJ1-2; the best D guess is TRBD1, with 6 bases matching. The CDR3 sequence holds 14 residues, the cysteine and phenylalanine included. Only the CDR3 DNA is retained, 42 bases long and in frame from the first base. For CDR1 and CDR2, the germline V gene (reference sequence) lists MNHEY and SMNVEV. V loses 6 bases, J loses 4 bases, and the germline ends lie 15 bases apart.